This T cell receptor beta chain was recovered during a study of spatial heterogeneity in lung cancer. Looking at the study overall: Sequencing consistently turned up more beta-chain sequences than alpha-chain sequences.

The time point is: sample taken at primary tumor resection. Untreated early-stage non-small cell lung cancer patients, approximately 76 in total, were the donors. Frozen PBMC, nontumor lung or tumor provided whole RNA, which was sequenced unsorted. Carried by each TCR cDNA molecule was a unique molecular identifier. MiXCR, run by TCRdb on the 5' RACE reads, gives a single entry per CDR3 protein. The sample has roughly 15,000 distinct CDR3 sequences; about 3.9% are singletons. V was trimmed by 5 bases and J by 0 bases, leaving 9 bases between them. The germline gives CDR1 MDHEN, CDR2 SYDVKM. This CDR3 is 14 amino acids long. This clonotype was detected many times. The library was designed around alpha chains, so this beta chain is a stray read whose abundance carries little weight.

V gene TRBV28 combines with J gene TRBJ2-3; D is perhaps TRBD2 (6 bases). This clonotype was sampled from a male donor with early-stage non-small cell lung cancer. The material sequenced was normal lung tissue next to the tumor, taken at surgery. The CDR3 DNA follows: TGTGCCAGCAGTAGAGGGACTAGCACAGATACGCAGTATTTT. Translation: CASSRGTSTDTQYF.